The subject of this entry is one T cell receptor (beta chain). Antigen specificity is unknown. These data come from a study of PD-1 blockade in classical Hodgkin lymphoma. General study points: The diversity seen at baseline in complete responders resembled that of newly diagnosed patients. The origin of the repertoire differences remains undefined, with disease activity or prior therapy as possible causes. Those patients who began receiving nivolumab less than 1 year after ASCT had lower diversity, and they were excluded.

CDR1 and CDR2 (germline): MNHEY, SMNVEV (reference sequence). Trimming cost V 6 bases and J 0 bases, with 15 bases left between them. The CDR3 covers 16 residues. This sample's time point: cycle 4 day 1 (C4D1), after less than 7 weeks of nivolumab. After autologous stem cell transplantation all patients relapsed, and prior brentuximab vedotin exposure differed between cohorts. Repertoires were generated with immunoSEQ multiplex PCR, while TCRdb's copy carries only in-frame clones and drops some. This sample has tens of thousands of clones, with roughly 90% found just once. The sequencing used peripheral blood mononuclear cells (PBMCs), collected before the fourth cycle of nivolumab. V gene TRBV27 combines with J gene TRBJ1-5, with a possible D match to TRBD1 (5 bases). The receptor was isolated from a human donor with classical Hodgkin lymphoma. CDR3 nucleotides: TGTGCCAGCAGCCCCTTTGGGACCCTTAGCAATCAGCCCCAGCATTTT. Its translation is CASSPFGTLSNQPQHF.